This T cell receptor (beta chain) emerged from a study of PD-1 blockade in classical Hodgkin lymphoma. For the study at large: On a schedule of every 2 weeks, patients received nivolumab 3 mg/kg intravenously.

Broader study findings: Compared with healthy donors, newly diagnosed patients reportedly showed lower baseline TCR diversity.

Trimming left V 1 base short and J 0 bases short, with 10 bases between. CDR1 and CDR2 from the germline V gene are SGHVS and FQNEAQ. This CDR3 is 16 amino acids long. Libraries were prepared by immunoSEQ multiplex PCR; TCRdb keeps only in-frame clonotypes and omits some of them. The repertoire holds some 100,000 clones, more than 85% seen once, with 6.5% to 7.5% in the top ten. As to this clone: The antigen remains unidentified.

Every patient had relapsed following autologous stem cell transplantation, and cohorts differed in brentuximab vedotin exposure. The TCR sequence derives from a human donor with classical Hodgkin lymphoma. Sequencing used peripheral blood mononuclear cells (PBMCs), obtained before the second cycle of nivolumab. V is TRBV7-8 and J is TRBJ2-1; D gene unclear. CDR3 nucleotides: TGTGCCAGCAGCTTAGGTCGGTGGGTCTCCTACAATGAGCAGTTCTTC. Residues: CASSLGRWVSYNEQFF.